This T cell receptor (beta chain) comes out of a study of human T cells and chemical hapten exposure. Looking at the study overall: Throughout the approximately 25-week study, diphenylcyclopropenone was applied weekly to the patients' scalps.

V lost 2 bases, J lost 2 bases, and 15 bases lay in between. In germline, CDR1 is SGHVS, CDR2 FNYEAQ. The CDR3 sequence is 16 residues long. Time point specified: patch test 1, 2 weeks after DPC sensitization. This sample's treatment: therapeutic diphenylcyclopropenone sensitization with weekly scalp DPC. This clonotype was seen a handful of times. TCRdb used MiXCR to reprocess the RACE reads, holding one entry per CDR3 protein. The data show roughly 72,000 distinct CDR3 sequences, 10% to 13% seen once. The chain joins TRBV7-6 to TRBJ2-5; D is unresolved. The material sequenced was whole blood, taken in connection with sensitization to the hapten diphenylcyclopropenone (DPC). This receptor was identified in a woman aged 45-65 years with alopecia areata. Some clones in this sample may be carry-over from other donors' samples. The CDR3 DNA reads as TGTGCCAGCAGCTTAACAGCCCTGATGGGACAAGAGACCCAGTACTTC. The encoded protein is CASSLTALMGQETQYF.